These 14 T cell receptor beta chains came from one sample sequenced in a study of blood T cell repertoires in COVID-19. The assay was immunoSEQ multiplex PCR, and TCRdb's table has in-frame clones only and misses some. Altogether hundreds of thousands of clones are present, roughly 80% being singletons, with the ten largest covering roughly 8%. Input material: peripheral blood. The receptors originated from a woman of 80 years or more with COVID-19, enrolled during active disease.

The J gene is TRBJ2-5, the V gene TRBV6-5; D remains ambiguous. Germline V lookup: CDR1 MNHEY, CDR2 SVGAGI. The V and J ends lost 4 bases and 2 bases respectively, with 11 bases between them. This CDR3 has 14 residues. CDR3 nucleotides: TGTGCCAGCAGTTTCTCCCCCGGGCAAGAGACCCAGTACTTC. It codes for CASSFSPGQETQYF.

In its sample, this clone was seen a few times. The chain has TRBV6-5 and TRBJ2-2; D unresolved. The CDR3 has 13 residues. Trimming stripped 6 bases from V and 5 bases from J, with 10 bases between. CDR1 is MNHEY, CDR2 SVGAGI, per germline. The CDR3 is CASRQTATGELFF. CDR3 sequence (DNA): TGTGCCAGCAGGCAGACTGCGACCGGGGAGCTGTTTTTT.

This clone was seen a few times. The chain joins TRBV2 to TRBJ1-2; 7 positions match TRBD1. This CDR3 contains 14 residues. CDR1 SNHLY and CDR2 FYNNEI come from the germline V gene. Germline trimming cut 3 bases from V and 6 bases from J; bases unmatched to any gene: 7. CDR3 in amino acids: CASSEGQLSDGYTF. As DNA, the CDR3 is TGTGCCAGCAGTGAGGGACAGTTGTCTGATGGCTACACCTTC. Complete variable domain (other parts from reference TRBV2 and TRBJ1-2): EPEVTQTPSHQVTQMGQEVILRCVPISNHLYFYWYRQILGQKVEFLVSFYNNEISEKSEIFDDQFSVERPDGSNFTLKIRSTKLEDSAMYFCASSEGQLSDGYTFGSGTRLTVV.

The CDR3 nucleotides read TGTGCCAGCAGCTCCGGGATTCCGCGCAATGAGCAGTTCTTC. Translated: CASSSGIPRNEQFF. This sequence joins TRBV5-4 and TRBJ2-1; TRBD2 might be the D (5 bases). The V end lost 3 bases, the J end lost 6 bases, and 13 bases lay between the germline ends. CDR3 length equals 14 residues. CDR1 is SGHNT, CDR2 YYREEE, per germline (reference sequence). The variable domain in full, completed from reference TRBV5-4 and TRBJ2-1, reads ETGVTQSPTHLIKTRGQQVTLRCSSQSGHNTVSWYQQALGQGPQFIFQYYREEENGRGNFPPRFSGLQFPNYSSELNVNALELDDSALYLCASSSGIPRNEQFFGPGTRLTVL.

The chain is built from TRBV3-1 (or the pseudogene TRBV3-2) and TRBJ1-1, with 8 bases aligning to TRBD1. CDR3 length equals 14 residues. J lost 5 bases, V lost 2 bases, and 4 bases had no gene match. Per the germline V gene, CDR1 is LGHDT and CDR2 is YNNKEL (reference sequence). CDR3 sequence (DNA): TGTGCCAGCAGCCAATGGACAGGGAGAACTGAAGCTTTCTTT. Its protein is CASSQWTGRTEAFF.

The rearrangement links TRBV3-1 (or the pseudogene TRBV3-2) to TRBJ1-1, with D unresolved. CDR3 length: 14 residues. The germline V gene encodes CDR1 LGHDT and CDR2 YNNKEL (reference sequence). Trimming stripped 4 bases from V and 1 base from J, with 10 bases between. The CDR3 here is CASSPLARNTEAFF. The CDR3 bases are TGTGCCAGCAGCCCGCTAGCGAGGAACACTGAAGCTTTCTTT.

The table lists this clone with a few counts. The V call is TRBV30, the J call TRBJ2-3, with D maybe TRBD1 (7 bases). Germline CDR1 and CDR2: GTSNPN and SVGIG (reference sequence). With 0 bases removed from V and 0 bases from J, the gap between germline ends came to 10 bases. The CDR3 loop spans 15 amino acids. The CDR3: CAWSVAGGSTDTQYF. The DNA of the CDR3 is TGTGCCTGGAGTGTAGCAGGGGGGAGCACAGATACGCAGTATTTT.

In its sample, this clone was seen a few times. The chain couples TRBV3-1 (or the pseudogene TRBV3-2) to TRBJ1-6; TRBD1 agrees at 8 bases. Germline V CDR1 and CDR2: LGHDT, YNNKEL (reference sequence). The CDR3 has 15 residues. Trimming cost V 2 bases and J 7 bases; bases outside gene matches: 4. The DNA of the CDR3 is TGTGCCAGCAGCCAAAGTCGGACAGGGAATTCACCCCTCCACTTT. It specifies CASSQSRTGNSPLHF.

The CDR3 bases are TGTGCCTGGGGGCGCCCGGTGGTTCTTGACGAGCAGTACTTC. Residues: CAWGRPVVLDEQYF. The chain has TRBV30 and TRBJ2-7; D call uncertain. This CDR3 contains 14 residues. The germline gives CDR1 GTSNPN, CDR2 SVGIG (reference sequence). The V gene lost 5 bases and the J gene lost 5 bases, with 19 bases spanning the gap.

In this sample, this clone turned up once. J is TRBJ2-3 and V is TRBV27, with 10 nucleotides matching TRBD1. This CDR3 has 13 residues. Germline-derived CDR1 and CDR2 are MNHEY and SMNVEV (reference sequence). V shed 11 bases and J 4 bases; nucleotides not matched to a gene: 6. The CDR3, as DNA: TGTGCCGGGTTTGACAGGGGGCCAGATACGCAGTATTTT. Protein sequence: CAGFDRGPDTQYF.

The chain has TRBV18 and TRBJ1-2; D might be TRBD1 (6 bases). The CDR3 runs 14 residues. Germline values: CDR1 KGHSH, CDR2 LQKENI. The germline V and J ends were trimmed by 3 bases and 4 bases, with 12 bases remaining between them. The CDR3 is CASSPLGQLYGYTF. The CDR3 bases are TGTGCCAGCTCACCCCTAGGACAGCTCTATGGCTACACCTTC.

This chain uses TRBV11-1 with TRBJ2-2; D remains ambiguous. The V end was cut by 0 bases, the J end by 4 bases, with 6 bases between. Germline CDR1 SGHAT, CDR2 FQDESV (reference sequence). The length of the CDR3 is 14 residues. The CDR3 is CASSLAQATGELFF. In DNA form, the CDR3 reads TGTGCCAGCAGCTTAGCGCAGGCCACCGGGGAGCTGTTTTTT. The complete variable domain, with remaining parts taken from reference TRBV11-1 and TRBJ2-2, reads EAEVAQSPRYKITEKSQAVAFWCDPISGHATLYWYRQILGQGPELLVQFQDESVVDDSQLPKDRFSAERLKGVDSTLKIQPAELGDSAMYLCASSLAQATGELFFGEGSRLTVL.

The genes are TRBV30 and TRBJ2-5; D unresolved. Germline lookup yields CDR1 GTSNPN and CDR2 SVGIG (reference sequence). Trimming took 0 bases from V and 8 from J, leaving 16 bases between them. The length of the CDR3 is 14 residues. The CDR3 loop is CAWSVQYTLGTQYF. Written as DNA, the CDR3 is TGTGCCTGGAGTGTACAGTACACCTTAGGAACCCAGTACTTC.

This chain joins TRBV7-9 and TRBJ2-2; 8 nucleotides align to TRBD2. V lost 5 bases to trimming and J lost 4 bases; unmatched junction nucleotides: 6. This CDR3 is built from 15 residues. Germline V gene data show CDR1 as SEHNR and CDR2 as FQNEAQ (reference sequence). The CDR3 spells CASSPAGTSTGELFF. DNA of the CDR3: TGTGCCAGCAGCCCAGCGGGGACTAGCACCGGGGAGCTGTTTTTT.